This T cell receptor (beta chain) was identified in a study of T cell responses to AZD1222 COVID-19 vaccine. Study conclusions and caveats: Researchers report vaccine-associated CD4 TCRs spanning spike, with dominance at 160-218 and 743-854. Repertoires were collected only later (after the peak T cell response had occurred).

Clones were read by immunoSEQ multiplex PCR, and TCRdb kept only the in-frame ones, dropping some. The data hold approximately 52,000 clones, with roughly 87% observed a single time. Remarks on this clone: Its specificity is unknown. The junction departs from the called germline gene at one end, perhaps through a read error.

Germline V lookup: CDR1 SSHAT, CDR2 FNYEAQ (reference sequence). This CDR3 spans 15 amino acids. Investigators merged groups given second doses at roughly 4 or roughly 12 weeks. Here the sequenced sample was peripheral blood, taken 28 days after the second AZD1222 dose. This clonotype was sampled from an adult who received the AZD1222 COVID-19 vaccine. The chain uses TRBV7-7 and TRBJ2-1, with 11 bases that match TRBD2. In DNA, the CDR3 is TGTGCTAGCAGCCGGCTAGCGGGAGGTTACAATGAGCAGTTCTTC. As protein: CASSRLAGGYNEQFF.